These 3 T cell receptor beta chains came from one sample sequenced in a study of blood T cell repertoires in COVID-19. Clones were sequenced by immunoSEQ multiplex PCR, and TCRdb holds only the in-frame ones, with some missing. Among 390,000 or so clones listed, 86% were seen once. The sample taken for sequencing was peripheral blood. The receptors were gathered from a woman in her twenties or thirties with active or convalescent COVID-19.

The CDR3 bases are TGTGCCAGCAGTCCCAACACCGGGGAAAAACTGTTTTTT. The encoded protein is CASSPNTGEKLFF. The chain links TRBV28 to TRBJ1-4, with D unresolved. Trimming removed 5 bases from V and 8 bases from J, with 12 bases in between. Germline CDR1 MDHEN, CDR2 SYDVKM. The CDR3 has 13 residues. Filled out from reference TRBV28 and TRBJ1-4, the complete variable domain reads DVKVTQSSRYLVKRTGEKVFLECVQDMDHENMFWYRQDPGLGLRLIYFSYDVKMKEKGDIPEGYSVSREKKERFSLILESASTNQTSMYLCASSPNTGEKLFFGSGTQLSVL.

Only a few counts were recorded for this clone. The chain combines TRBV5-4 with TRBJ1-2; no clear D gene. V dropped 4 bases and J dropped 4 bases, with 20 bases sitting between them. Germline CDR1 is SGHNT and CDR2 is YYREEE (reference sequence). The CDR3 is made up of 16 amino acids. CDR3 sequence reads: CASSGRDQRESYGYTF. The CDR3, as DNA: TGTGCCAGCAGCGGCCGGGATCAAAGGGAGTCCTATGGCTACACCTTC.

V is TRBV27 and J is TRBJ1-5, with TRBD1 identical over 7 bases. With 6 bases clipped from V and 3 bases from J, the junction kept 5 bases outside the gene matches. CDR3 length equals 14 residues. The germline CDR1 and CDR2 sequences are MNHEY and SMNVEV (reference sequence). CDR3 sequence (DNA): TGTGCCAGCAGGATAACAGGGGACAATCAGCCCCAGCATTTT. This encodes CASRITGDNQPQHF.